A single sample gave rise to the 26 T cell receptor beta chains below, sequenced in a study of shared clonotypes between healthy human individuals (TCRdb year 2020). For the CD8 naive samples, CD45RO-negative cells were positively selected for CCR7, yielding a CD45RA+CCR7+ population from which TemRA cells were excluded. The receptor library was made with the immunoSEQ multiplex PCR assay. TCRdb limited this immuneACCESS table to in-frame rearrangements with V and J called. A share of clones is missing; checked studies link under half to unresolved V genes, and the rest is unexplained. The sample table shows about 2.1 million clones, and roughly 91% are seen once. About 1.8% of the sample lies in the top ten. The sequencing sample was made of naive CD8+ T cells from PBMCs. The cell subset or site label corresponds to: CD45RA+CCR7+. The receptors here all came from a man between 18 and 35 years old in good health. Some clones in this sample may be carry-over from other donors' samples.

This chain joins TRBV29-1 and TRBJ2-7, with 10 positions matching TRBD1. Germline values: CDR1 SQVTM, CDR2 ANQGSEA. The CDR3 runs to 14 residues. V lost 4 bases, J lost 4 bases, and 7 bases stayed unmatched. CDR3 sequence (DNA): TGCAGCGTTGCTTTAGGACAGGGGGTATACGAGCAGTACTTC. Protein: CSVALGQGVYEQYF.

The chain carries TRBV7-9 and TRBJ2-5; 8 positions match TRBD2. This CDR3 is 16 amino acids long. V shed 5 bases and J 2 bases; nucleotides not matched to a gene: 10. CDR1 and CDR2 from the germline V gene are SEHNR and FQNEAQ (reference sequence). The CDR3 nucleotides read TGTGCCAGCAGCGGGGGTAGCGGGACGGGTCAAGAGACCCAGTACTTC. Translated, it gives CASSGGSGTGQETQYF.

The genes are TRBV4-1 and TRBJ1-1; 8 nucleotides match TRBD1. The germline CDR1 and CDR2 sequences are MGHRA and YSYEKL. This CDR3 contains 14 residues. V shed 8 bases and J 0 bases; nucleotides not matched to a gene: 5. This CDR3 reads CASAGTGMNTEAFF. The DNA of the CDR3 is TGCGCCAGCGCCGGGACAGGCATGAACACTGAAGCTTTCTTT.

The chain uses TRBV7-2 and TRBJ2-7; D is unclear. The CDR3 contains 10 residues. V lost 5 bases, J lost 3 bases, and 2 bases lay in between. Looked up from germline, CDR1 is SGHTA and CDR2 is FQGNSA. The CDR3 DNA reads as TGTGCCAGCAGCAACTACGAGCAGTACTTC. It translates to CASSNYEQYF.

This chain links TRBV7-9 with TRBJ2-5; 7 bases line up with TRBD1. In germline, CDR1 is SEHNR, CDR2 FQNEAQ (reference sequence). The CDR3 sequence is 14 residues long. J gave up 3 bases and V 5 bases, and 6 bases lay outside the gene matches. CDR3 protein: CASSRRQGEETQYF. CDR3 nucleotide sequence: TGTGCCAGCAGCCGCCGACAGGGAGAAGAGACCCAGTACTTC.

The chain combines TRBV4-3 with TRBJ2-7; 7 nucleotides agree with TRBD2. CDR3 length: 17 residues. In germline, CDR1 is LGHNA, CDR2 YSLEER. The V segment lost 3 bases and the J segment 2 bases; nucleotides outside the gene matches: 13. CDR3 nucleotides: TGCGCCAGCAGCCAGATGAGGTCGTTGGCGGGAGCCTACGAGCAGTACTTC. Translated: CASSQMRSLAGAYEQYF.

A remark on this clone: The same CDR3 arises from other DNA sequences in this sample as well. The chain is built from TRBV27 and TRBJ2-7; D is unclear. The germline CDR1 and CDR2 sequences are MNHEY and SMNVEV (reference sequence). The CDR3 runs to 14 residues. Trimming removed 2 bases from V and 0 bases from J, with 8 bases in between. The CDR3, as DNA: TGTGCCAGCAGTTTAAGGGCCAGCTCCTACGAGCAGTACTTC. It yields the protein CASSLRASSYEQYF.

V usage is TRBV7-9 and J usage is TRBJ2-1, with D hard to call. Between the trimmed V and J ends, which lost 4 bases and 5 bases, there was a span of 15 bases. This CDR3 contains 15 residues. From germline, CDR1 is SEHNR and CDR2 FQNEAQ (reference sequence). The CDR3 region is CASSSPTGRHNEQFF. The CDR3 DNA reads TGTGCCAGCAGCTCCCCGACCGGTCGGCACAATGAGCAGTTCTTC.

The chain joins TRBV7-9 to TRBJ1-4; D may be TRBD1 (5 bases). V was cut by 0 bases and J by 4 bases, with 12 bases left in between. Germline loops: CDR1 SEHNR, CDR2 FQNEAQ (reference sequence). The CDR3 is 16 amino acids. The DNA for the CDR3 is TGTGCCAGCAGCTTAGCGTCGTCAGGGCTTAATGAAAAACTGTTTTTT. This codes for CASSLASSGLNEKLFF.

Details on this clone: Other DNA sequences within the sample encode an identical CDR3. This chain uses TRBV10-3 with TRBJ2-7, with D perhaps matching TRBD1 (6 bases). This CDR3 has 13 residues. From germline, CDR1 is ENHRY and CDR2 SYGVKD. V lost 2 bases, J lost 3 bases, and 8 bases lay in between. The chain's CDR3 is CAISEGGGYEQYF. The CDR3 DNA reads as TGTGCCATCAGTGAGGGGGGCGGCTACGAGCAGTACTTC.

The chain joins TRBV4-1 to TRBJ1-1, with TRBD1 as a possible D gene (6 bases). Trimming pared 4 bases from V and 6 bases from J, leaving 15 bases between. The length of the CDR3 is 14 residues. The V gene's germline CDR1 is MGHRA and CDR2 YSYEKL. The CDR3 sequence is CASSPPGGGPEAFF. DNA for the CDR3: TGCGCCAGCAGCCCGCCGGGCGGGGGCCCTGAAGCTTTCTTT.

The gene calls are TRBV19 and TRBJ2-7; the match to TRBD1 covers 7 bases. Trimming removed 5 bases from V and 0 bases from J; junction bases left unmatched: 1. CDR3 length equals 13 residues. Germline values: CDR1 LNHDA, CDR2 SQIVND (reference sequence). CDR3 sequence (DNA): TGTGCCAGTAGTGACAGGGACTCCTACGAGCAGTACTTC. Protein product: CASSDRDSYEQYF.

The V gene is TRBV9, the J gene TRBJ2-3, with 13 bases that match TRBD2. The CDR3 covers 19 residues. V shed 1 base and J 0 bases; nucleotides not matched to a gene: 8. Germline-derived CDR1 and CDR2 are SGDLS and YYNGEE. CDR3 sequence (DNA): TGTGCCAGCAGCGTACCGATGACTAGCGGGAGGTCCAGCACAGATACGCAGTATTTT. Translating gives CASSVPMTSGRSSTDTQYF.

This sequence joins TRBV28 and TRBJ2-5; TRBD2 matches 10 bases. J was trimmed by 5 bases and V by 2 bases; bases with no gene match: 8. The CDR3 covers 16 residues. Germline-derived CDR1 and CDR2 are MDHEN and SYDVKM. As DNA, the CDR3 is TGTGCCAGCAGTTTAATTCCAGCGGGAGGGTGGGAGACCCAGTACTTC. It specifies CASSLIPAGGWETQYF.

This chain connects TRBV27 to TRBJ2-1; D gene unclear. Trimming took 5 bases from V and 4 from J, leaving 9 bases between them. CDR1 is MNHEY and CDR2 is SMNVEV in the germline V gene (reference sequence). This CDR3 region has 13 residues. CDR3 sequence reads: CASSMTHYNEQFF. CDR3 bases: TGTGCCAGCAGTATGACCCATTACAATGAGCAGTTCTTC.

DNA for the CDR3: TGCAGTGGCTCGTTCTACAATGAGCAGTTCTTC. It yields the protein CSGSFYNEQFF. This chain uses TRBV20-1 with TRBJ2-1; D gene unclear. The CDR3 has 11 residues. Germline values: CDR1 DFQATT, CDR2 SNEGSKA (reference sequence). The V end lost 7 bases, the J end lost 3 bases, and 7 bases lay between the germline ends.

As for this clone: Distinct nucleotide sequences in the sample also encode this CDR3. V and J are TRBV9 and TRBJ2-5; TRBD1 matches at 8 bases. V lost 4 bases to trimming and J lost 0 bases; unmatched junction nucleotides: 5. Germline V gene data show CDR1 as SGDLS and CDR2 as YYNGEE. CDR3 length: 15 residues. CDR3 DNA: TGTGCCAGCAGCACCCGGACAGGGAACCAAGAGACCCAGTACTTC. Translated: CASSTRTGNQETQYF.

The CDR3 sequence: CASSSRQYTEQYF. In nucleotides, the CDR3 is TGTGCCAGCAGCTCGAGACAGTACACCGAGCAGTACTTC. The V gene is TRBV5-5, the J gene TRBJ2-7, with D tentatively TRBD1 (5 bases). The CDR3 has 13 amino acids. Trimming cost V 3 bases and J 6 bases, with 13 bases left between them. Germline assignment: CDR1 SGHKS and CDR2 YYEKEE (reference sequence).

The chain uses TRBV7-9 and TRBJ2-7; 10 bases match TRBD2. V trimming: 2 bases; J trimming: 6 bases; junction bases outside the gene matches: 10. This CDR3 region has 16 residues. CDR1 and CDR2 (germline): SEHNR, FQNEAQ (reference sequence). As DNA, the CDR3 is TGTGCCAGCAGCTTAACGGGGCTAGCGGGAGACCCCGAGCAGTACTTC. Protein: CASSLTGLAGDPEQYF.

In DNA, the CDR3 is TGTGCCAGCACCCACAGGGGAGGTAACTATGGCTACACCTTC. This encodes CASTHRGGNYGYTF. The chain employs TRBV4-2 and TRBJ1-2, with 7 bases identical to TRBD1. Germline CDR1 is LGHNA and CDR2 is YNFKEQ. CDR3 length equals 14 residues. The trim removed 7 bases at V and 1 base at J, leaving 6 bases unmatched.

The chain employs TRBV7-9 and TRBJ1-1, with no clear D. The CDR3 extends over 14 amino acids. Trimming left V 9 bases short and J 0 bases short, with 14 bases between. CDR1 and CDR2 (germline): SEHNR, FQNEAQ (reference sequence). Here the CDR3 reads CASQMLIVNTEAFF. Written as DNA, the CDR3 is TGTGCCAGTCAAATGTTGATTGTGAACACTGAAGCTTTCTTT.

V usage is TRBV30 and J usage is TRBJ2-2, with 8 nucleotides matching TRBD1. Germline V CDR1 and CDR2: GTSNPN, SVGIG (reference sequence). This CDR3 region has 14 residues. V shed 5 bases and J 3 bases; nucleotides not matched to a gene: 5. CDR3 sequence reads: CAWQGALDTGELFF. The CDR3, as DNA: TGTGCCTGGCAGGGGGCCCTTGACACCGGGGAGCTGTTTTTT. The entire variable domain, with the rest obtained from reference TRBV30 and TRBJ2-2, is as follows: SQTIHQWPATLVQPVGSPLSLECTVEGTSNPNLYWYRQAAGRGLQLLFYSVGIGQISSEVPQNLSASRPQDRQFILSSKKLLLSDSGFYLCAWQGALDTGELFFGEGSRLTVL.

The chain carries TRBV19 and TRBJ1-1; D may be TRBD1 (6 bases). The CDR3 is made up of 14 amino acids. The V gene lost 7 bases and the J gene lost 6 bases, with 18 bases spanning the gap. The germline gives CDR1 LNHDA, CDR2 SQIVND (reference sequence). The DNA for the CDR3 is TGTGCCAGTAACTTCCAGGGGATGAGCGCTGAAGCTTTCTTT. Protein product: CASNFQGMSAEAFF.

The J gene is TRBJ2-1, the V gene TRBV19, with TRBD2 identical over 8 bases. The CDR3 extends over 15 amino acids. V lost 6 bases to trimming and J lost 4 bases; unmatched junction nucleotides: 8. Germline values: CDR1 LNHDA, CDR2 SQIVND (reference sequence). CDR3 sequence (DNA): TGTGCCAGTAGCTCCGGGGGGACTAGTTACAATGAGCAGTTCTTC. Encoded protein: CASSSGGTSYNEQFF.

The sample holds one count of this clone. V and J are TRBV27 and TRBJ1-4; 8 bases are a match to TRBD1. The V gene's germline CDR1 is MNHEY and CDR2 SMNVEV (reference sequence). This CDR3 has 15 residues. The V segment lost 7 bases and the J segment 8 bases; nucleotides outside the gene matches: 12. The CDR3 protein is CASKLRGRVMEKLFF. As DNA, the CDR3 is TGTGCCAGCAAACTCAGGGGGCGGGTCATGGAAAAACTGTTTTTT.

This clone has only one observation. This chain uses TRBV11-2 with TRBJ2-2; the D gene is possibly TRBD1 (6 bases). V lost 5 bases and J 4 bases, leaving 14 bases between the germline ends. The germline V gene has CDR1 SGHAT and CDR2 FQNNGV. This CDR3 is 15 amino acids long. CDR3 loop: CASSQNRAPTGELFF. In DNA, the CDR3 is TGTGCCAGCAGCCAAAACAGGGCCCCCACCGGGGAGCTGTTTTTT.